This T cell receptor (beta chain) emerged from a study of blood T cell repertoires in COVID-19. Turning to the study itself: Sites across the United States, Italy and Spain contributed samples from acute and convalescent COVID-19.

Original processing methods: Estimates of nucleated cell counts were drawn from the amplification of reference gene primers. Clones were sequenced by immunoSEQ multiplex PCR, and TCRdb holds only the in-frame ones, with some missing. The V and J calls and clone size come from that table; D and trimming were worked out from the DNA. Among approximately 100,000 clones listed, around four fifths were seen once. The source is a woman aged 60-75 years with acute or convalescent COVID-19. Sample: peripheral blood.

The CDR3 nucleotides read TGCGCCAGCCGAGGGGGACTAGAAACAGATACGCAGTATTTT. Protein product: CASRGGLETDTQYF. The chain couples TRBV10-2 to TRBJ2-3, with 8 bases matching TRBD2. The CDR3 covers 14 residues. CDR1 is WSHSY, CDR2 SAAADI, per germline. The V and J ends lost 8 bases and 3 bases, in that order; junction bases with no gene match: 7.